This T cell receptor beta chain was sequenced in a study of beta chain features in type 1 diabetes. Background on the study: The study found patients and healthy donors alike in age, gender and cell yields.

With 7 bases clipped from V and 5 bases from J, the junction kept 13 bases outside the gene matches. Germline V gene data show CDR1 as LGHNA and CDR2 as YSLEER. This CDR3 spans 15 amino acids. Of the isolated RNA, all was reverse transcribed, and so the sequenced material was expressed TCRB transcripts. TCRdb's copy holds only in-frame clones and misses some; the assay was immunoSEQ multiplex PCR. The table records some 280,000 clones, about 13% of them present only once. Details on this clone: What it binds is not known.

Study-level results: Whether TCRB rearrangement is influenced by HLA type was left unresolved in this analysis. Type 1 diabetes patients had TCRB CDR3s that were shorter (moderately but significantly so) in all four CD4+ subsets.

The chain couples TRBV4-3 to TRBJ2-5, with 7 bases matching TRBD2. The TCR was taken from a man aged 25-45 years with type 1 diabetes. Sequenced: naive CD4+ T cells from blood. CDR3 DNA: TGCGCCAGCAAATCTAAATGGGGAGGGCTGGAGACCCAGTACTTC. Translated, it gives CASKSKWGGLETQYF.